This T cell receptor (beta chain) was observed in a study of blood T cells in healthy people across ages (dated by TCRdb to between 2014 and 2016). Some background on the complete study: In model experiments, roughly one uniquely barcoded TCR beta cDNA molecule per two T cells was captured by template switching. Using deep sequencing normalized with unique cDNA molecular identifiers, the study measured how TCR beta repertoire diversity changes with age. Four age groups were formed from the donors: young (average about 15 years), middle-aged (approximately 40), aged (roughly 58) and long-lived (about 80). To avoid experimental bias, donors of different ages were spread randomly across the sequencing lanes. Using the same blood draw, the study looked at two additional independent replicas of 1 million unique cDNA reads for two donors, one aged 18 to 30 and the other aged 80 or older. The full study reports these points: Observed TCR beta diversity correlated strongly with the percentage of naive T cells measured by flow cytometry. Donor CMV infection status was unknown, potentially confounding age-related changes in expanded clonotypes. Compared with the aged group, more naive CD4+ T cells, fewer expanded clones and increased TCR diversity were shown by the long-lived group, suggesting age selection. Because profiling used bulk unsorted PBMCs, naive and antigen-experienced compartments could not be compared conclusively. Estimates of total diversity from one million sequenced T cells were regarded as lower bounds and underestimates. As age increased, observed TCR beta diversity per million T cells dropped in a roughly linear way, and a significant reduction was already evident by age about 40.

V is pruned by 0 bases and J by 5 bases, leaving 22 bases of the junction without a gene match. The CDR3 goes from the cysteine to the phenylalanine over 21 residues. Only the CDR3 region is kept as DNA, spanning 63 bases read in frame from base 1. Sequences LGHNA (CDR1) and YNFKEQ (CDR2) are obtained from the germline V gene. The roughly 39 donors, aged about 6 to 95 years, were systemically healthy Caucasian individuals from Russia. Around 9.9 milliliters of peripheral blood were collected from each donor into EDTA-treated Vacutainer tubes. Ficoll-Paque density-gradient centrifugation was used to isolate PBMCs, with at least 6.5 million obtained per sample. Trizol reagent was used to extract total RNA from PBMCs, with at least 6 micrograms per sample. The percentages of naive CD45RAhigh/CD27high T cells were determined by flow cytometry on a PBMC aliquot from every donor. This clonotype was seen a handful of times. The clone's antigen remains unknown. Base qualities are not at hand, and no much larger clone is one base apart.

The receptor library was made with 5' RACE. The sequencer listed for this sample is Illumina HiSeq 2500. The second PCR ran for about 7 to 11 cycles and used a J-beta primer mix along with a sample-barcoded 5' primer. Each TCR beta cDNA molecule received a unique molecular identifier from a template-switch 5' adaptor carrying 12 random nucleotides. Each sample yielded at least 2.5 million CDR3-containing paired-end reads. The Mint cDNA synthesis kit, primed by a TRBC-specific oligonucleotide, was used to synthesize first-strand cDNA from all RNA. All cDNA was treated with uracil-DNA glycosylase and then went through a first 18-cycle PCR with the universal primers M1SS and BC2_uni_R. For the original study's pipeline: For normalization, 1 million high-quality reads were randomly selected from each sample, with every read carrying a distinct molecular identifier. Instead of being binned into consensus sequences, reads with shared molecular identifiers were discarded. MiTCR, set to a Q25 quality threshold and the strictest error-elimination algorithm, was used for CDR3 identification, clonotype clustering and error correction. Lower-bound total TCR beta diversity was estimated with a nonparametric unseen species model using Euler transformation. TCRdb passed the public sequencing reads through fastp at Q25 and MiXCR, retaining productive beta sequences. Every entry covers one CDR3 protein and lists the most common genes and DNA from its rows. These V and J calls rely on TCRdb rather than the paper's analysis. This sample has under 1,000,000 distinct CDR3 sequences in its table, and 35% to 50% of those were observed once. Around 18% of the sample rests with the top ten.

The receptor's source is a man older than 75 in good health. Input material: blood. The V gene is TRBV4-2 and the J gene is TRBJ2-5, and TRBD1 aligns with 9 junction nucleotides. The encoded CDR3 is CASSQDVGGQGRIGLSETQYF. DNA sequence: TGTGCCAGCAGCCAAGACGTAGGGGGACAGGGTCGCATCGGGCTTTCGGAGACCCAGTACTTC.